The sequence of this TCR beta chain was determined in a study of T cell responses to AZD1222 COVID-19 vaccine. V was shortened by 0 bases and J by 7 bases, with 10 bases between the two germline ends. CDR3 length equals 13 residues. Germline CDR1 is GTSNPN and CDR2 is SVGIG (reference sequence). Details on this clone: Its antigen is not known.

Measured with immunoSEQ multiplex PCR; TCRdb has only the in-frame clones, and not every one. The sample lists around 110,000 clones, 87% occurring once. Study outcomes and limitations: Repertoire sampling occurred only after the peak T cell response. Most donors were white British, females outnumbered males, and clonal diversity was possibly underestimated.

The chain links TRBV30 to TRBJ1-3; possible D gene TRBD1, 6 bases. This sequence was found in an adult in good health. This specimen consisted of peripheral blood, obtained on day 0 of AZD1222 vaccination. In nucleotides, the CDR3 is TGTGCCTGGAGTGTAAAGGGGGGCAACACCATATATTTT. Protein sequence: CAWSVKGGNTIYF.